This is a list of T cell receptor beta chains from one sample in a study of STAT5B mutations in CD4+ large granular lymphocyte leukemia. The data were produced by immunoSEQ multiplex PCR, yet TCRdb's version contains in-frame clones alone and is incomplete. This table holds more than 30,000 clones, roughly 71% found once. The source material was CD4+ T cells from blood buffy coats. The receptors here all came from a human donor in good health. The CDR3 runs from the conserved cysteine through the conserved F or W. The order of the fields is V gene, J gene, D gene, clone size, CDR3 DNA, CDR3 protein. A D gene is named only where the DNA matches it firmly. Rows may omit the clone size; those that give it use once, few, many or a size class.

>TRBV7-2|TRBJ2-5|.|.
TGTGCCAGCAGCTCCCCCGGCAGGGCCCAAGAGACCCAGTACTTC
CASSSPGRAQETQYF
>TRBV11-2|TRBJ2-2|TRBD1|.
TGTGCCAGCAGACCCGGGACAGGGTCCCCCGGGGAGCTGTTTTTT
CASRPGTGSPGELFF
>TRBV7-9|TRBJ2-1|.|.
TGTGCCAGCAGCCCCCCCAGGATCGGTAGTTGGGAGCAGTTCTTC
CASSPPRIGSWEQFF
>TRBV6-6|TRBJ1-1|.|once
TGTGCCAGCAGTTATGCGACAGCTAACACTGAAGCTTTCTTT
CASSYATANTEAFF
>TRBV6-6|TRBJ2-7|.|.
TGTGCCAGCAGTCGGAGCTCCTACGAGCAGTACTTC
CASSRSSYEQYF
>TRBV5-4|TRBJ1-6|.|few
TGTGCCAGCAGCCTTGCCCTCGTCCCAAATTCACCCCTCCACTTT
CASSLALVPNSPLHF
>TRBV10-3|TRBJ1-1|.|.
TGTGCCATCAGTGGGGGGAGGTTGAACACTGAAGCTTTCTTT
CAISGGRLNTEAFF
>TRBV19|TRBJ1-2|.|.
TGTGCCAGTAGCCGGTGGGGCCTGAACTATGGCTACACCTTC
CASSRWGLNYGYTF
>TRBV5-4|TRBJ2-7|TRBD1|.
TGTGCCAGCAGCCCACCGGGACAGGGAGCCTACGAGCAGTACTTC
CASSPPGQGAYEQYF
>TRBV30|TRBJ2-5|.|.
TGTGCCTGGAGCAGGGGTATTCAAGAGACCCAGTACTTC
CAWSRGIQETQYF
>TRBV29-1|TRBJ2-2|TRBD2|once
TGCAGCGGGGCCGCGGGGAGGGGCACCGGGGAGCTGTTTTTT
CSGAAGRGTGELFF